This TCR beta chain was sequenced for a study of T-cell memory formation after mild COVID-19. The CDR3 consists of 14 residues. CDR1 and CDR2 (germline): DFQATT, SNEGSKA (reference sequence). V gave up 5 bases and J gave up 4 bases; unmatched junction bases: 10. The TCR alpha and TCR beta cDNA libraries, bearing sample barcodes and UMIs, were generated by 5'RACE using constant-segment primers. Each CDR3 protein gets one entry after TCRdb re-called the 5' RACE reads with MiXCR. The data show about 270,000 distinct CDR3 sequences, less than 20% seen once. In this sample, this clonotype turned up many times.

The source is an adult woman who had mild COVID-19 (a few samples of this study predate the infection). Cell type and time point are not known. The material sequenced was PBMCs or a T cell subset sorted from them (not recorded which). The V and J genes are TRBV20-1 and TRBJ1-1; 7 bases are shared with TRBD1. CDR3 sequence: CSADSSTGITEAFF. The CDR3 region has the DNA TGCAGTGCTGATTCCTCGACAGGGATCACTGAAGCTTTCTTT.